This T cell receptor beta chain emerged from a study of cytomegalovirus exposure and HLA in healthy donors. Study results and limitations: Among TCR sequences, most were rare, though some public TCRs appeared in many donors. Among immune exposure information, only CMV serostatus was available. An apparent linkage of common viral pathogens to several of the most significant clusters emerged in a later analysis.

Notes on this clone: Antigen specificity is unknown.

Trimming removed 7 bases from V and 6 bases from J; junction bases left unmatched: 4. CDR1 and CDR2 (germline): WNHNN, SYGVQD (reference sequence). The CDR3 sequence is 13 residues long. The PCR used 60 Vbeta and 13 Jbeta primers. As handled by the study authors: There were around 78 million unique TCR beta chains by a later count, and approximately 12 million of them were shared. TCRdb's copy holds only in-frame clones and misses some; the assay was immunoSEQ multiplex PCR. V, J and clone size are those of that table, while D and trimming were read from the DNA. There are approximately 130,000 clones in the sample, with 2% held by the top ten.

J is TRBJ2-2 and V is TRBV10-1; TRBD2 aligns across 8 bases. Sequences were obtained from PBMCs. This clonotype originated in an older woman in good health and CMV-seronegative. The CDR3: CASKAGASGELFF. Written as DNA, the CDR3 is TGCGCCAGCAAAGCGGGAGCGTCCGGGGAGCTGTTTTTT.